The 7 T cell receptor beta chains below come from one sample, sequenced in a study of CD8+ T cells in alopecia areata. As to treatment: oral pan-JAK inhibitor, 5-10 mg twice daily. Once RNA had been extracted, it was reverse transcribed into cDNA to act as the sequencing template. Profiled with immunoSEQ multiplex PCR; TCRdb holds only in-frame clones, not every one. The sample records a few hundred thousand clones, roughly two fifths being singletons. This specimen consisted of CD4+ T cells sorted from blood, obtained at approximately week 30, from a patient treated with tofacitinib. The receptors derive from a human donor with alopecia areata.

This clone occurred a few times. V is TRBV2 and J is TRBJ2-3; D perhaps matches TRBD2 (5 bases). In germline, CDR1 is SNHLY, CDR2 FYNNEI. The V end lost 0 bases, the J end lost 0 bases, and 10 bases lay between the germline ends. The CDR3 length is 16 residues. CDR3 DNA sequence: TGTGCCAGCAGTGAAGCGGGAGTCGATAGCACAGATACGCAGTATTTT. Amino acid sequence: CASSEAGVDSTDTQYF.

Remarks on this clone: Other nucleotide sequences from this sample produce the same CDR3. CDR3 nucleotides: TGTGCCAGCAGCGTTAACACTGAAGCTTTCTTT. It yields the protein CASSVNTEAFF. The chain couples TRBV2 to TRBJ1-1; D gene unclear. The CDR3 consists of 11 residues. The V end was cut by 6 bases, the J end by 2 bases, with 4 bases between. Germline CDR1 SNHLY, CDR2 FYNNEI.

This clone was picked up many times. V gene TRBV19 combines with J gene TRBJ2-1, with 11 bases lining up with TRBD2. Germline V lookup: CDR1 LNHDA, CDR2 SQIVND (reference sequence). The CDR3 runs to 16 residues. Unmatched junction bases numbered 5, after V lost 5 bases and J lost 2 bases. CDR3 amino acids: CASSPGTSGPYNEQFF. As DNA, the CDR3 is TGTGCCAGTAGTCCCGGGACTAGCGGCCCCTACAATGAGCAGTTCTTC.

This chain uses TRBV5-6 with TRBJ2-3; 12 bases align to TRBD2. With V trimmed by 4 bases and J by 1 base, 13 bases remained unmatched. Looked up from germline, CDR1 is SGHDT and CDR2 is YYEEEE. The CDR3 sequence is 19 residues long. The CDR3: CASSPGYLAGGPGTDTQYF. The CDR3 DNA reads as TGTGCCAGCAGCCCCGGTTATCTAGCGGGGGGGCCGGGCACAGATACGCAGTATTTT.

Notes on this clone: Other nucleotide sequences in the sample specify the same CDR3. This chain joins TRBV20-1 and TRBJ1-1; D is unclear. CDR1 is DFQATT, CDR2 SNEGSKA, per germline (reference sequence). CDR3 length: 11 amino acids. The V gene lost 0 bases and the J gene lost 2 bases, with 1 base spanning the gap. This chain's CDR3 is CSARDNTEAFF. The CDR3 DNA is TGCAGTGCTAGAGACAACACTGAAGCTTTCTTT.

This clone occurred a few times. In nucleotides, the CDR3 is TGTGCCTGGAAGGTGGCATACGAGCAGTACTTC. Its translation: CAWKVAYEQYF. The rearrangement joins TRBV30 to TRBJ2-7, with no clear D. The CDR3 runs 11 residues. Germline loops: CDR1 GTSNPN, CDR2 SVGIG (reference sequence). V lost 4 bases to trimming and J lost 4 bases, with 8 bases between them.

The rearrangement links TRBV7-8 to TRBJ2-1; 10 bases line up with TRBD1. V lost 7 bases to trimming and J lost 7 bases; unmatched junction nucleotides: 4. The CDR3 has 13 residues. The V gene's germline CDR1 is SGHVS and CDR2 FQNEAQ. For the CDR3, the DNA is TGTGCCAGCACCGGGGGACAGGGGAATGAGCAGTTCTTC. Translated, it gives CASTGGQGNEQFF. The whole variable domain, remainder taken from reference TRBV7-8 and TRBJ2-1, is GAGVSQSPRYKVAKRGQDVALRCDPISGHVSLFWYQQALGQGPEFLTYFQNEAQLDKSGLPSDRFFAERPEGSVSTLKIQRTQQEDSAVYLCASTGGQGNEQFFGPGTRLTVL.